The sequence of this T cell receptor beta chain was determined in a study of OX40 agonist ivuxolimab in advanced cancers. Study summary: The dose of intravenous ivuxolimab that patients received every 2 weeks ranged from 0.01 to 10 mg/kg.

General study points: At 0.1 to 3.0 mg/kg, clonal expansion of CD4+ and CD8+ blood T cells had occurred by week 6. No determination was made of the antigen specificity of the expanded peripheral T cells. CD4+ T cells averaged fewer expanded clones than CD8+ T cells.

The data were produced by immunoSEQ multiplex PCR, yet TCRdb's version contains in-frame clones alone and is incomplete. The sample yields 74,000 or so clones, 85% seen once. The CDR3 is made up of 11 amino acids. The V gene lost 1 base and the J gene lost 11 bases, with 11 bases spanning the gap. Germline CDR1 reads GTSNPN; CDR2 reads SVGIG (reference sequence). Notes on this clone: Its antigen is not identified.

The sequences come from CD4+ or CD8+ T cells sorted from blood, collected in a trial of the OX40 agonist ivuxolimab. The clonotype was recovered from an adult with an advanced solid tumor such as melanoma, head and neck, liver or kidney cancer. V and J are TRBV30 and TRBJ1-1; D gene ambiguous. CDR3 coding DNA: TGTGCCTGGAGTGCCTCGACAAAGGCTTTCTTT. Translating it yields CAWSASTKAFF.